The 10 T cell receptor beta chains below were found in one sample sequenced in a study of tumor-infiltrating lymphocytes in primary liver carcinoma. Scientists recovered RNA and DNA together from roughly 20-30 mg of unsorted bulk tissue. TCR beta cDNA was reverse-transcribed from roughly 0.45 ug of total RNA. The reaction used a constant-region primer and ProtoScript II reverse transcriptase. TCR beta libraries came from three nested multiplex PCR rounds using slightly modified ARM-PCR. TRBV1-TRBV30 forward and Cbeta reverse primers drove the first two roughly 9-cycle rounds. TCRdb independently ran MiXCR on the multiplex PCR reads; one entry per CDR3 protein. The data contain more than 30,000 distinct CDR3 sequences, 75% to 85% of them seen just once; the ten biggest clones take up about 35%. Specimen: liver tumor tissue from sampling region 5. Subset defined: tumor region T5, tumor centre. These receptors were taken from a man aged 35 to 55 with primary liver carcinoma and hepatitis B virus infection.

As concerns this clonotype: As the CDR3 is not closed by the conserved phenylalanine or tryptophan, this likely results from a read error. Because the CDR3's place on the DNA is in doubt, the DNA is left out and the CDR3 is given as listed by TCRdb. The rearrangement uses TRBV6-2 or TRBV6-3 and TRBJ1-5; the table gives TRBD1 as D, unverified against the DNA. The CDR3 adds up to 13 amino acids, both ends counted. Germline V lookup: CDR1 MNHEY, CDR2 SVGEGT. The CDR3 protein is CASSFPQGRTRHS.

The J gene is TRBJ2-3, the V gene TRBV6-1; 13 positions match TRBD2. This CDR3 spans 17 amino acids. The germline V gene encodes CDR1 MNHNS and CDR2 SASEGT. Unmatched junction bases numbered 12, after V lost 4 bases and J lost 8 bases. The CDR3 protein is CASSARGTSGKWGTQYF. DNA of the CDR3: TGTGCCAGCAGTGCCAGAGGGACTAGCGGGAAGTGGGGTACGCAGTATTTT.

Note on this clonotype: One junction end does not reproduce the germline sequence, and a read error may be involved. The rearrangement uses TRBV29-1 and TRBJ2-5, with D maybe TRBD1 (6 bases). Germline V lookup: CDR1 SQVTM, CDR2 ANQGSEA. The CDR3 runs to 13 residues. CDR3 in amino acids: CGVEGTHKETQYF. The CDR3 DNA is TGCGGCGTTGAAGGGACACACAAAGAGACCCAGTACTTC.

The chain employs TRBV6-5 and TRBJ1-1; D unresolved. Between the trimmed V and J ends, which lost 11 bases and 3 bases, there was a span of 19 bases. The CDR3 contains 14 residues. Germline V gene lookup returns CDR1 MNHEY and CDR2 SVGAGI. The CDR3 coding sequence is TGTGCCTTCAATCCAACCAGGATCTACACTGAAGCTTTCTTT. Its protein product is CAFNPTRIYTEAFF.

Only one count was recorded for this clonotype. The junction differs from germline at one of its ends, possibly a read error. V and J are TRBV4-1 and TRBJ2-3; D is uncertain. The CDR3 runs to 13 residues. Germline-derived CDR1 and CDR2 are MGHRA and YSYEKL. The CDR3 reads CASRHPRTNTQYF. CDR3 coding DNA: TGCGCCAGCAGACACCCTCGCACAAATACGCAGTATTTT.

Remarks on this clonotype: The junction departs from germline at one end; a sequencing error may be responsible. The chain joins TRBV11-1 to TRBJ2-2; D is unclear. The CDR3 totals 14 residues. Germline V gene sequence: CDR1 SGHAT, CDR2 FQDESV (reference sequence). The CDR3: CASSFTWVTGQLFF. CDR3 nucleotides: TGTGCCAGCAGCTTTACATGGGTTACCGGGCAGCTATTTTTT. Full variable domain (missing parts from reference TRBV11-1 and TRBJ2-2): EAEVAQSPRYKITEKSQAVAFWCDPISGHATLYWYRQILGQGPELLVQFQDESVVDDSQLPKDRFSAERLKGVDSTLKIQPAELGDSAMYLCASSFTWVTGQLFFGEGSRLTVL.

In regard to this clonotype: This may be a read error: a much more frequent sequence differs by one nucleotide. The V and J genes are TRBV20-1 and TRBJ2-1; D gene uncertain. Per the germline V gene, CDR1 is DFQATT and CDR2 is SNEGSKA (reference sequence). The length of the CDR3 is 16 residues. Here the CDR3 DNA reads TGCAGTGCTAGAGATCTAGGCAGGAGCTCCTACGATGAGCAGTTCTTC. The encoded protein is CSARDLGRSSYDEQFF.

Turning to this clonotype: Given the absence of the conserved phenylalanine or tryptophan at the CDR3 end, a read error is likely. This rearrangement joins TRBV6-5 to TRBJ1-4; D not certain. V was trimmed by 6 bases and J by 10 bases, leaving 18 bases between them. This CDR3 spans 14 amino acids. Germline CDR1 and CDR2: MNHEY and SVGAGI. In nucleotides, the CDR3 is TGTGCCAGCAGCTTACGGGTGGGGTTGGGAAAACTGTTTATT. It translates to CASSLRVGLGKLFI.

This sequence joins TRBV6-2 or TRBV6-3 and TRBJ1-1; TRBD1 matches at 9 bases. The V gene end was trimmed by 6 bases and the J gene end by 4 bases; junction bases not matched to a gene: 12. Germline V CDR1 and CDR2: MNHEY, SVGEGT. This CDR3 has 16 residues. The DNA of the CDR3 is TGTGCCAGCAGGCGAGCCGACAGGGGGGAGAGCACTGAAGCTTTCTTT. This gives the protein CASRRADRGESTEAFF.

A note on this clonotype: A read error is possible here, since a much larger clone lies one base away. This chain links TRBV5-1 with TRBJ2-3; 8 bases are shared with TRBD2. The length of the CDR3 is 15 residues. Looked up from germline, CDR1 is SGHRS and CDR2 is YFSETQ. The CDR3 DNA reads as TGCGCCGGCAGCTTGGCTAGCGGGAGCACAGATACGCAGTATTTT. Translated: CAGSLASGSTDTQYF. The full variable domain, completed using reference TRBV5-1 and TRBJ2-3, is KAGVTQTPRYLIKTRGQQVTLSCSPISGHRSVSWYQQTPGQGLQFLFEYFSETQRNKGNFPGRFSGRQFSNSRSEMNVSTLELGDSALYLCAGSLASGSTDTQYFGPGTRLTVL.